One and the same sample provided the 26 T cell receptor beta chains below, sequenced in a study of T cells after posttransplantation cyclophosphamide (dated by TCRdb to the mid-2010s). A control cohort of 10 to 11 patients who had been given myeloablative marrow transplants with methotrexate plus a calcineurin inhibitor was sampled 1 year after transplant. Library prep was done by the immunoSEQ multiplex PCR assay. Entries here come from immuneACCESS through TCRdb and include only in-frame sequences with V and J called. Some clones fail to appear in such tables; in the studies checked, an unresolved V gene covers under half of the shortfall, and the cause of the remainder is unknown. A total of over 20,000 clones appear in this sample, around 85% of them only once. The top ten constitute about 2% of the sample. This specimen consisted of PBMCs, obtained around 53 weeks after allogeneic stem cell transplant with calcineurin inhibitor and methotrexate. The receptors originated from a female patient aged 25-39 years who received an allogeneic stem cell transplant from an unrelated donor, was CMV-positive, and had acute and chronic GVHD. After a transplant, some T cells may be of graft donor origin.

CDR3 DNA: TGTGCCAGCAGTCTCCGGGAGTATAATTCACCCCTCCACTTT. It translates to CASSLREYNSPLHF. V gene TRBV27 combines with J gene TRBJ1-6, with no clear D. This CDR3 contains 14 residues. V was shortened by 5 bases and J by 4 bases, with 9 bases between the two germline ends. Germline V lookup: CDR1 MNHEY, CDR2 SMNVEV (reference sequence).

This rearrangement joins TRBV23-1 to TRBJ1-2; D gene uncertain. TRBV23-1 is treated as an ORF (open reading frame) with a function not yet certain. This CDR3 comprises 15 residues. Deletions cut 3 bases from V and 6 bases from J, with 17 bases between. CDR3 sequence reads: CASSHRAEVFNGYTF. CDR3 nucleotides: TGCGCCAGCAGTCACCGAGCGGAGGTTTTCAATGGCTACACCTTC.

The chain joins TRBV11-1 to TRBJ2-1, with D perhaps TRBD2 (5 bases). This CDR3 contains 13 residues. V lost 1 base, J lost 7 bases, and 8 bases lay in between. Per germline, CDR1 SGHAT and CDR2 FQDESV (reference sequence). CDR3: CASSLGGSNEQFF. The CDR3 DNA is TGTGCCAGCAGCTTAGGCGGGTCTAATGAGCAGTTCTTC.

The chain carries TRBV4-3 and TRBJ2-1; D may be TRBD1 (5 bases). The germline CDR1 and CDR2 sequences are LGHNA and YSLEER. The length of the CDR3 is 13 residues. V was clipped by 0 bases and J by 13 bases, with 13 bases between them. CDR3 nucleotides: TGCGCCAGCAGCCAAGATCGCAGGGCCATCCAGTTCTTC. Translating gives CASSQDRRAIQFF.

The CDR3 is CASRENTEAFF. For the CDR3, the DNA is TGTGCCAGTCGCGAGAACACTGAAGCTTTCTTT. The chain is built from TRBV19 and TRBJ1-1; D ambiguous. Germline values: CDR1 LNHDA, CDR2 SQIVND (reference sequence). The CDR3 is made up of 11 amino acids. Trimming left V 8 bases short and J 1 base short, with 5 bases between.

The V gene is TRBV6-5, the J gene TRBJ2-2; the D gene is possibly TRBD2 (6 bases). Trimming shortened V by 6 bases and J by 6 bases, and 17 bases separated the two germline ends. The CDR3 has 15 residues. Germline CDR1 MNHEY, CDR2 SVGAGI. The CDR3 DNA reads as TGTGCCAGCAGACCCGCGGGGTTGGGGGCCGGGGAGCTGTTTTTT. Translation gives CASRPAGLGAGELFF.

This clone was counted once. The V call is TRBV18, the J call TRBJ1-1, with a tentative D call TRBD1 (6 bases). The CDR3 length is 14 residues. V was clipped by 4 bases and J by 7 bases, with 16 bases between them. The V gene's germline CDR1 is KGHSH and CDR2 LQKENI. This chain's CDR3 is CASSQEQGFYEAFF. The CDR3 DNA is TGTGCCAGCTCACAGGAACAGGGCTTCTATGAAGCTTTCTTT.

The chain combines TRBV6-5 with TRBJ2-3, with D hard to call. The CDR3 length is 14 residues. Germline V lookup: CDR1 MNHEY, CDR2 SVGAGI. The V end lost 2 bases, the J end lost 9 bases, and 15 bases lay between the germline ends. The chain's CDR3 is CASSYEWKVGTQYF. DNA for the CDR3: TGTGCCAGCAGTTACGAATGGAAGGTGGGCACGCAGTATTTT.

The rearrangement uses TRBV5-5 and TRBJ1-1; 10 bases are shared with TRBD1. V gave up 4 bases and J gave up 1 base; unmatched junction bases: 10. The CDR3 spans 17 residues. Germline V gene lookup returns CDR1 SGHKS and CDR2 YYEKEE (reference sequence). CDR3 residues: CASSPRPGTGANTEAFF. CDR3 nucleotide sequence: TGTGCCAGCAGCCCACGTCCCGGGACAGGGGCGAACACTGAAGCTTTCTTT.

V is TRBV28 and J is TRBJ1-2, with D perhaps TRBD1 (6 bases). The germline V and J ends were trimmed by 6 bases and 2 bases, with 19 bases remaining between them. Germline CDR1 MDHEN, CDR2 SYDVKM. This CDR3 spans 16 amino acids. The CDR3: CASRTDRGGANYGYTF. DNA for the CDR3: TGTGCCAGCAGAACGGACCGTGGGGGGGCGAACTATGGCTACACCTTC.

This clone was recorded a few times. The rearrangement links TRBV5-8 to TRBJ1-2; D might be TRBD1 (6 bases). The CDR3 runs 12 residues. Germline V gene lookup returns CDR1 SGHTS and CDR2 YDEGEE. The V end lost 7 bases, the J end lost 7 bases, and 14 bases lay between the germline ends. CDR3 amino acids: CASYRGGAGYTF. The DNA of the CDR3 is TGTGCCAGCTACCGGGGGGGCGCTGGCTACACCTTC.

J is TRBJ2-7 and V is TRBV11-1; TRBD2 matches at 9 bases. The V gene's germline CDR1 is SGHAT and CDR2 FQDESV (reference sequence). The V segment lost 0 bases and the J segment 6 bases; nucleotides outside the gene matches: 9. This CDR3 comprises 16 residues. CDR3 sequence: CASSLARLAGFGEQYF. CDR3 coding DNA: TGTGCCAGCAGCTTAGCTCGGCTAGCGGGATTCGGCGAGCAGTACTTC.

For the CDR3, the DNA is TGTGCCAGCTCCAGGGTTGGAACAGGGGTCAACTTCGGAAACACCATATATTTT. It yields the protein CASSRVGTGVNFGNTIYF. The V gene is TRBV18, the J gene TRBJ1-3; 7 bases fit TRBD1. The CDR3 contains 18 residues. The trim removed 6 bases at V and 4 bases at J, leaving 18 bases unmatched. Germline V gene sequence: CDR1 KGHSH, CDR2 LQKENI.

This clone came up once. V is TRBV7-3 and J is TRBJ2-5; 11 bases are a match to TRBD2. The trim removed 2 bases at V and 1 base at J, leaving 9 bases unmatched. The CDR3 spans 18 residues. Looked up from germline, CDR1 is SGHTA and CDR2 is FQGTGA. In DNA form, the CDR3 reads TGTGCCAGCAGCTTACCCCCTGGGACTAGCGGCCCCCAAGAGACCCAGTACTTC. This encodes CASSLPPGTSGPQETQYF.

The rearrangement joins TRBV5-6 to TRBJ1-4; D is perhaps TRBD1 (6 bases). The length of the CDR3 is 16 residues. Germline loops: CDR1 SGHDT, CDR2 YYEEEE. V was trimmed by 0 bases and J by 2 bases, leaving 11 bases between them. This CDR3 reads CASSLARGGTNEKLFF. The CDR3, as DNA: TGTGCCAGCAGCTTGGCCCGGGGGGGCACTAATGAAAAACTGTTTTTT.

The genes are TRBV5-1 and TRBJ2-2; D remains unclear. This CDR3 has 12 residues. V dropped 1 base and J dropped 5 bases, with 3 bases sitting between them. CDR1 SGHRS and CDR2 YFSETQ come from the germline V gene. Here the CDR3 DNA reads TGCGCCAGCAGCTTGCATACCGGGGAGCTGTTTTTT. Residues: CASSLHTGELFF. The variable domain in full, with the rest retrieved from reference TRBV5-1 and TRBJ2-2, is KAGVTQTPRYLIKTRGQQVTLSCSPISGHRSVSWYQQTPGQGLQFLFEYFSETQRNKGNFPGRFSGRQFSNSRSEMNVSTLELGDSALYLCASSLHTGELFFGEGSRLTVL.

This clone was detected a few times. The rearrangement links TRBV2 to TRBJ2-6; D may be TRBD1 (6 bases). The CDR3 extends over 15 amino acids. The V and J ends lost 4 bases and 2 bases respectively, with 9 bases between them. CDR1 SNHLY and CDR2 FYNNEI come from the germline V gene. The CDR3 reads CASSGGGTGANVLTF. CDR3 in DNA: TGTGCCAGCAGTGGAGGGGGAACTGGGGCCAACGTCCTGACTTTC.

The rearrangement links TRBV5-6 to TRBJ2-1; D is perhaps TRBD1 (6 bases). The V gene's germline CDR1 is SGHDT and CDR2 YYEEEE. This CDR3 is 16 amino acids long. V lost 7 bases, J lost 2 bases, and 19 bases lay in between. CDR3 coding DNA: TGTGCCAGCGGAGTCGCTGGGGGCCCCCCCTACAATGAGCAGTTCTTC. This sequence encodes CASGVAGGPPYNEQFF.

J is TRBJ2-7 and V is TRBV7-2; the D gene is possibly TRBD1 (6 bases). Germline loops: CDR1 SGHTA, CDR2 FQGNSA. V lost 2 bases, J lost 2 bases, and 10 bases lay in between. The CDR3 is 14 residues long. CDR3 in amino acids: CASSLKGGPYEQYF. CDR3 DNA: TGTGCCAGCAGCTTAAAAGGGGGTCCCTACGAGCAGTACTTC.

The chain has TRBV28 and TRBJ2-1; weak D call: TRBD2 (7 bases). The germline CDR1 and CDR2 sequences are MDHEN and SYDVKM. This CDR3 spans 16 amino acids. V was trimmed by 7 bases and J by 10 bases, leaving 26 bases between them. This CDR3 reads CASTFLTGRVESEQFF. As DNA, the CDR3 is TGTGCCAGCACCTTTCTAACAGGGAGGGTCGAATCGGAGCAGTTCTTC.

The chain recombines TRBV7-6 with TRBJ2-2; no reliable D call. Germline CDR1 is SGHVS and CDR2 is FNYEAQ. Trimming stripped 3 bases from V and 0 bases from J, with 11 bases between. This CDR3 comprises 16 residues. CDR3 in amino acids: CASSLGPSANTGELFF. CDR3 DNA: TGTGCCAGCAGCTTGGGCCCATCAGCGAACACCGGGGAGCTGTTTTTT.

This chain uses TRBV25-1 with TRBJ2-5; D not certain. Germline CDR1 reads MGHDK; CDR2 reads SYGVNS. CDR3 length equals 13 residues. V was shortened by 1 base and J by 3 bases, with 6 bases between the two germline ends. The CDR3 DNA sequence: TGTGCCAGCAGTGAATGGAGAGAAGAGACCCAGTACTTC. Its protein is CASSEWREETQYF.

The gene calls are TRBV6-5 and TRBJ2-3, with 8 bases lining up with TRBD1. The V and J ends lost 2 bases and 5 bases, in that order; junction bases with no gene match: 9. Germline assignment: CDR1 MNHEY and CDR2 SVGAGI. This CDR3 is built from 16 residues. The CDR3 loop is CASSYLGQGARDTQYF. In nucleotides, the CDR3 is TGTGCCAGCAGTTACCTTGGGCAGGGGGCGCGAGATACGCAGTATTTT.

This clone appeared once. V and J are TRBV5-1 and TRBJ2-5; no firm D call. Germline V CDR1 and CDR2: SGHRS, YFSETQ. Trimming cost V 4 bases and J 5 bases, with 15 bases left between them. This CDR3 is built from 14 residues. The CDR3 DNA reads as TGCGCCAGCAGCGTCGAGCGTATGAGTGAGACCCAGTACTTC. It encodes CASSVERMSETQYF.

This chain links TRBV6-5 with TRBJ1-3; perhaps TRBD1 as D (5 bases). Germline CDR1 reads MNHEY; CDR2 reads SVGAGI. The CDR3 is 15 residues long. Trimming took off 5 bases at V and 2 bases at J, with 13 bases between the two ends. CDR3 nucleotides: TGTGCCAGCAGTGTAGACAGACGACCTGGAAACACCATATATTTT. This sequence encodes CASSVDRRPGNTIYF.

This sequence joins TRBV7-2 and TRBJ2-3; D gene uncertain. CDR1 and CDR2 (germline): SGHTA, FQGNSA. CDR3 length: 12 amino acids. V was cut by 2 bases and J by 5 bases, with 5 bases left in between. DNA of the CDR3: TGTGCCAGCAGCTTACTTCGAGATACGCAGTATTTT. It yields the protein CASSLLRDTQYF.